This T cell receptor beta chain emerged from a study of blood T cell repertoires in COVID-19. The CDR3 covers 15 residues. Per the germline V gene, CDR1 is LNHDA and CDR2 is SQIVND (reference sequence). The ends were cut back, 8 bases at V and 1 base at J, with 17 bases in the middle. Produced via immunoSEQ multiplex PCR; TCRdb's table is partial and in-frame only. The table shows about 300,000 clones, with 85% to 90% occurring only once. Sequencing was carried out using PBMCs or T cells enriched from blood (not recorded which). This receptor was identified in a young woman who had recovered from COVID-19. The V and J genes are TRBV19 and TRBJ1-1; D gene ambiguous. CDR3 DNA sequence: TGTGCCAGTGAGGACGGAGCGGGGAGGAACACTGAAGCTTTCTTT. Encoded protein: CASEDGAGRNTEAFF.